At least ten counts were recorded for the clone carrying this T cell receptor (beta chain). Antigen unknown. This specimen belongs to a study of T cells in Graves' hyperthyroidism and ophthalmopathy. TCR beta CDR3 region amplification was performed from RNA transcripts. HTBI primers drove first-round RT-PCR of the TCR CDR3. MiXCR, run by TCRdb on the multiplex PCR reads, gives a single entry per CDR3 protein. The data contain 300,000 or so distinct CDR3 sequences, 15% to 20% of them seen just once; the ten biggest clones take up approximately 60%. Study observations and caveats: Ophthalmopathy was model-predicted a median 6.5 months pre-onset.

The germline V gene has CDR1 LGHNA and CDR2 YNFKEQ. The CDR3 totals 16 residues. The ends lost 5 bases at V and 0 bases at J; junction bases unmatched: 7. Each 10 ml fresh peripheral blood draw supplied the PBMCs. This chain uses TRBV4-2 with TRBJ2-7, with 10 bases aligning to TRBD1. This TCR came from a woman aged 55-69 years with Graves' ophthalmopathy. The sequenced material came from blood. The CDR3 loop reads CASSSHRTGGSYEQYF. DNA of the CDR3: TGTGCCAGCAGCTCTCATAGGACAGGGGGCTCCTACGAGCAGTACTTC.